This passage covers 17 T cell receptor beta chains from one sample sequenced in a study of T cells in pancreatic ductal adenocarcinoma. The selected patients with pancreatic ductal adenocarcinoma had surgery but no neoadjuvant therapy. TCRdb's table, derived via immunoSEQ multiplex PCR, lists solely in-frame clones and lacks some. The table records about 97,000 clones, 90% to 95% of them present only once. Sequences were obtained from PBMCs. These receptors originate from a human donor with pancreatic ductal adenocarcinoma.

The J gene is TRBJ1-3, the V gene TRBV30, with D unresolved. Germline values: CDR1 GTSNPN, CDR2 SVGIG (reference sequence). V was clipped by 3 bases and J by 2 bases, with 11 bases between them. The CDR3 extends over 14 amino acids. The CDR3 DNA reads TGTGCCTGGAGGTCAATGAGAACTGGAAACACCATATATTTT. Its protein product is CAWRSMRTGNTIYF.

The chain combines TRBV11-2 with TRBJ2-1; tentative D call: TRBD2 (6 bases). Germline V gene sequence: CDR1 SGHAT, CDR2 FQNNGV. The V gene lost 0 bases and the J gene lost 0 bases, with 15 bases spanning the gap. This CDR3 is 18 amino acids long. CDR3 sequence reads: CASSLDGLAASSYNEQFF. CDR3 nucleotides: TGTGCCAGCAGCTTAGATGGTTTAGCGGCGAGCTCCTACAATGAGCAGTTCTTC. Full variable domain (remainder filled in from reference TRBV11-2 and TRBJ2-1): EAGVAQSPRYKIIEKRQSVAFWCNPISGHATLYWYQQILGQGPKLLIQFQNNGVVDDSQLPKDRFSAERLKGVDSTLKIQPAKLEDSAVYLCASSLDGLAASSYNEQFFGPGTRLTVL.

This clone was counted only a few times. The CDR3 sequence is CASSLSGQETQYF. CDR3 DNA: TGTGCCAGCAGTTTGTCGGGCCAAGAGACCCAGTACTTC. The J gene is TRBJ2-5, the V gene TRBV28; D ambiguous. The ends were cut back, 3 bases at V and 1 base at J, with 6 bases in the middle. Germline V lookup: CDR1 MDHEN, CDR2 SYDVKM. The CDR3 spans 13 residues.

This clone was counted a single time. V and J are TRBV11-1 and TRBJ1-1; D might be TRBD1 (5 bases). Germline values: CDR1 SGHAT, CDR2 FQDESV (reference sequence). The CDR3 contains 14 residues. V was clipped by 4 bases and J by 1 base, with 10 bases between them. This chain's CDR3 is CASSSRQWNTEAFF. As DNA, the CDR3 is TGTGCCAGCAGCTCTCGACAGTGGAACACTGAAGCTTTCTTT.

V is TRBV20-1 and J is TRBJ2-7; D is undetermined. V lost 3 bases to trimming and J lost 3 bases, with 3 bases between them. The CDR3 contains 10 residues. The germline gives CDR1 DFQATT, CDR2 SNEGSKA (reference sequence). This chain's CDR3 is CSASYYEQYF. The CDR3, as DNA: TGCAGTGCTAGCTACTACGAGCAGTACTTC.

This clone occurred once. DNA of the CDR3: TGTGCCAGCTCACCACCGGAGTCAGCGGGAGTAGGCGAGCAGTACTTC. This codes for CASSPPESAGVGEQYF. V is TRBV18 and J is TRBJ2-7, with 8 bases fitting TRBD2. The CDR3 is 16 residues long. Per germline, CDR1 KGHSH and CDR2 LQKENI. Unmatched junction bases numbered 10, after V lost 0 bases and J lost 6 bases. The variable domain in full, with the rest retrieved from reference TRBV18 and TRBJ2-7, is NAGVMQNPRHLVRRRGQEARLRCSPMKGHSHVYWYRQLPEEGLKFMVYLQKENIIDESGMPKERFSAEFPKEGPSILRIQQVVRGDSAAYFCASSPPESAGVGEQYFGPGTRLTVT.

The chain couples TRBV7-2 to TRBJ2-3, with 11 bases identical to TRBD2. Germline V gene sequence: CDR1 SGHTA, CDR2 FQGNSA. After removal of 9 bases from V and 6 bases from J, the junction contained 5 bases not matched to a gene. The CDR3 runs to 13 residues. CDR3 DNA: TGTGCCAGTGGGACTAGCGGCGGGGATACGCAGTATTTT. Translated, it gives CASGTSGGDTQYF. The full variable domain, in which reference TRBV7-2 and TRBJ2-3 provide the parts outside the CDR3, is GAGVSQSPSNKVTEKGKDVELRCDPISGHTALYWYRQSLGQGLEFLIYFQGNSAPDKSGLPSDRFSAERTGGSVSTLTIQRTQQEDSAVYLCASGTSGGDTQYFGPGTRLTVL.

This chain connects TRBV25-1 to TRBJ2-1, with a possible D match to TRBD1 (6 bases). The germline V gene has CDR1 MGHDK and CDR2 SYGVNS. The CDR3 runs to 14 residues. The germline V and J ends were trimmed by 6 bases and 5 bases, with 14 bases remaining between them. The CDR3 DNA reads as TGTGCCAGCAGCGTGGGACAACTCAACAATGAGCAGTTCTTC. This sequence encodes CASSVGQLNNEQFF.

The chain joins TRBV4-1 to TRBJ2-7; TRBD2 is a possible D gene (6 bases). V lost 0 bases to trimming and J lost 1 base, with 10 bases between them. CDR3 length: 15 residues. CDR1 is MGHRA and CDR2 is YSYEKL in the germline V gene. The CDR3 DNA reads TGCGCCAGCAGCCAAGACGGGGACTGGTCCTACGAGCAGTACTTC. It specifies CASSQDGDWSYEQYF.

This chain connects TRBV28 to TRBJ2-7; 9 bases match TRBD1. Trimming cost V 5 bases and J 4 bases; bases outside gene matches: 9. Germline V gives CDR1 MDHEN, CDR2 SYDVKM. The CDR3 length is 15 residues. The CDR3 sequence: CASSPGTGIEYEQYF. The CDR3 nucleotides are TGTGCCAGCAGTCCCGGGACAGGGATAGAATACGAGCAGTACTTC.

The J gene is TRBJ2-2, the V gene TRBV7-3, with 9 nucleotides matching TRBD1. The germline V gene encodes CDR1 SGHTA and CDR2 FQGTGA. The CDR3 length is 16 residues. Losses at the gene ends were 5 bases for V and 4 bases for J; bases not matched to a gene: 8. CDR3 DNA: TGTGCCAGCAGCCCAATGACAGGGGGGGGCACCGGGGAGCTGTTTTTT. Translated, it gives CASSPMTGGGTGELFF. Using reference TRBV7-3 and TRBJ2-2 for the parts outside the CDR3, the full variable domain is GAGVSQTPSNKVTEKGKYVELRCDPISGHTALYWYRQSLGQGPEFLIYFQGTGAADDSGLPNDRFFAVRPEGSVSTLKIQRTERGDSAVYLCASSPMTGGGTGELFFGEGSRLTVL.

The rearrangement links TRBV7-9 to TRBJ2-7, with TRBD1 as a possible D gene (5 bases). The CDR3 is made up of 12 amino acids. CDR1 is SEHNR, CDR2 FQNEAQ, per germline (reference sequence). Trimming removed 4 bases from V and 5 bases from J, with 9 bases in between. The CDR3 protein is CASSSGRHEQYF. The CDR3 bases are TGTGCCAGCAGCTCAGGGCGCCACGAGCAGTACTTC.

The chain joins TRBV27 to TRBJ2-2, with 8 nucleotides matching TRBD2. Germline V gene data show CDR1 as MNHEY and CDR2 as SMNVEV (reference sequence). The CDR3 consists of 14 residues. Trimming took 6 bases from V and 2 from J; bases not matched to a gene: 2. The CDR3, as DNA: TGTGCCAGCAGGGTAGCGGGAAACACCGGGGAGCTGTTTTTT. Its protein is CASRVAGNTGELFF.

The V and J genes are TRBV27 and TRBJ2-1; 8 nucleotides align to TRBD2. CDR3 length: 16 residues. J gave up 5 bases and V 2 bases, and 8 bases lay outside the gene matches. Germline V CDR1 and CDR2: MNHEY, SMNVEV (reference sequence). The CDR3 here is CASSLDAGGSHNEQFF. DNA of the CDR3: TGTGCCAGCAGTTTAGATGCGGGAGGTTCCCACAATGAGCAGTTCTTC.

CDR3 coding DNA: TGCGCCAGCAGCTTGTCGGGACAGGGGGTACCGTACCTCAATGAGCAGTTCTTC. Its translation is CASSLSGQGVPYLNEQFF. The J gene is TRBJ2-1, the V gene TRBV5-1, with 11 bases aligning to TRBD1. Per germline, CDR1 SGHRS and CDR2 YFSETQ. This CDR3 has 18 residues. With 1 base clipped from V and 6 bases from J, the junction kept 12 bases outside the gene matches.

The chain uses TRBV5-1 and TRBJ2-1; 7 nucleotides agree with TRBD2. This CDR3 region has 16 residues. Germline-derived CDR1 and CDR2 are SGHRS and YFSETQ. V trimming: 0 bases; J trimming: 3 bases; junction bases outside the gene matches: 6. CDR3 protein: CASSLVGVAGYNEQFF. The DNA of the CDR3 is TGCGCCAGCAGCTTGGTTGGTGTAGCGGGCTACAATGAGCAGTTCTTC.

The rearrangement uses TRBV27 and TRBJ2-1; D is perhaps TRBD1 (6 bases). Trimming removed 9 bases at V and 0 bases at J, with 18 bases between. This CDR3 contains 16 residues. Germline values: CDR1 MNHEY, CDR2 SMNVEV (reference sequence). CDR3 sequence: CASQGAWGRSYNEQFF. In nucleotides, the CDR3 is TGTGCCAGTCAGGGTGCTTGGGGGCGCTCCTACAATGAGCAGTTCTTC.